This T cell receptor beta chain was sequenced in a study of OX40 agonist ivuxolimab in advanced cancers. As for the study in general: Given to patients was ivuxolimab, an agonistic anti-OX40 (CD134) antibody. Patients achieving partial responses numbered three: one hepatocellular carcinoma case and two cutaneous melanoma cases. Study conclusions and caveats: CD4+ T cells averaged fewer expanded clones than CD8+ T cells.

If patients had autoimmune disease history or systemic immunosuppression, they were excluded. The assay was immunoSEQ multiplex PCR, and TCRdb's table has in-frame clones only and misses some. The sample has under 35,000 clones; 82% are singletons. Note on this clone: Its antigen is not identified.

From germline, CDR1 is LNHDA and CDR2 SQIVND (reference sequence). CDR3 length: 18 residues. V lost 6 bases and J 0 bases, leaving 21 bases between the germline ends. Material: CD4+ or CD8+ T cells sorted from blood, obtained in a trial of the OX40 agonist ivuxolimab. The origin of this receptor is an adult with an advanced solid tumor such as melanoma, head and neck, liver or kidney cancer. The chain links TRBV19 to TRBJ2-1; D gene unclear. CDR3 nucleotides: TGTGCCAGTAGCGACTCCATCGACTCTGCGAGCTCCTACAATGAGCAGTTCTTC. This encodes CASSDSIDSASSYNEQFF.